This TCR beta chain emerged from a study of blood T cell repertoires in COVID-19. TCRdb keeps only in-frame clones here, not all; method: immunoSEQ multiplex PCR. The table lists roughly 160,000 clones, about 88% of them singletons, with 2% to 2.5% in the top ten. Trimming removed 5 bases from V and 7 bases from J, with 18 bases in between. This CDR3 is 14 amino acids long. Germline assignment: CDR1 LGHDT and CDR2 YNNKEL (reference sequence). The TCR originated in a man aged 45 to 65 who had recovered from COVID-19. V is TRBV3-1 (or the pseudogene TRBV3-2) and J is TRBJ2-7, with a tentative D call TRBD1 (6 bases). The sample comprised peripheral blood. The CDR3 DNA follows: TGTGCCAGCAGCATGCAGGGGCATCGGTGGGAGCAGTACTTC. Protein product: CASSMQGHRWEQYF.